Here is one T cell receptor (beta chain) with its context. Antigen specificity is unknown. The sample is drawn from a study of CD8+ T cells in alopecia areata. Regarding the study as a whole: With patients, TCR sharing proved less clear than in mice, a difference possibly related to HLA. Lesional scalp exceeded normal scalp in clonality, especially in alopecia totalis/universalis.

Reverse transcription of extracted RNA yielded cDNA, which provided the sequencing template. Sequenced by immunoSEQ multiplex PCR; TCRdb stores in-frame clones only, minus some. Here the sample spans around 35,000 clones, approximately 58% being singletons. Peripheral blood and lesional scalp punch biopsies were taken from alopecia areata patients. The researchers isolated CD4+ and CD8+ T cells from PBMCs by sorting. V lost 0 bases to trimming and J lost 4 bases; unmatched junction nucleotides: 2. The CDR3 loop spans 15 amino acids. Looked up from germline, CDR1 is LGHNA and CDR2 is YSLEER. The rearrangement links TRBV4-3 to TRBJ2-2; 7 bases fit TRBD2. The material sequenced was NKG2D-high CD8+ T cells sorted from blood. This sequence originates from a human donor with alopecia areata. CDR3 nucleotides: TGCGCCAGCAGCCAAGATGGGAGGGGCACCGGGGAGCTGTTTTTT. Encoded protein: CASSQDGRGTGELFF.